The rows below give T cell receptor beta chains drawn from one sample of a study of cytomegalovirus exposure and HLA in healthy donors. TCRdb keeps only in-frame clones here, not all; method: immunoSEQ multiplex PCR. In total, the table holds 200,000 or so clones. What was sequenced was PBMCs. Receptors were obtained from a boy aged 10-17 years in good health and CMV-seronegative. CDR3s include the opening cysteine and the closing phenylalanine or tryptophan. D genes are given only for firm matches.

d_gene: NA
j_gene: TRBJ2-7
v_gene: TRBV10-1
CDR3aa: CASSLYEQYF
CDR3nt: TGCGCCAGCAGCCTTTACGAGCAGTACTTC

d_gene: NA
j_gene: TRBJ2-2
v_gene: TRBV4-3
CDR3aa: CASSQAAFNTGELFF
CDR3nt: TGCGCCAGCAGCCAAGCAGCGTTTAACACCGGGGAGCTGTTTTTT

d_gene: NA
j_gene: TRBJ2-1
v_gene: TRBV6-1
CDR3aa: CASSGLGFDEQFF
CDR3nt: TGTGCCAGCAGTGGACTAGGCTTCGATGAGCAGTTCTTC

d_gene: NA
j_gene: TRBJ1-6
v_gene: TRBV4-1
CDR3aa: CASSLDWTGSSSYNSPLHF
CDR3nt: TGCGCCAGCAGCCTCGACTGGACTGGCTCGAGCTCCTATAATTCACCCCTCCACTTT

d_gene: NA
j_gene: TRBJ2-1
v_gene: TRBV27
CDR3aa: CASRDSFSYNEQFF
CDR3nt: TGTGCCAGCAGGGACTCCTTCTCCTACAATGAGCAGTTCTTC

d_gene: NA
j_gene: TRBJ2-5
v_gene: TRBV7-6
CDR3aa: CASSLLLGETQYF
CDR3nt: TGTGCCAGCAGCTTGTTACTAGGAGAGACCCAGTACTTC

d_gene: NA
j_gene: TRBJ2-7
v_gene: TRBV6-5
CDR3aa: CATRRRGTYEQYF
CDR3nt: TGTGCCACACGGAGGCGGGGCACCTACGAGCAGTACTTC

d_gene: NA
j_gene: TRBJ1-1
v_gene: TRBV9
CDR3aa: CASSQESGHDYTEAFF
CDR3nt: TGTGCCAGCAGCCAGGAATCCGGACACGACTACACTGAAGCTTTCTTT

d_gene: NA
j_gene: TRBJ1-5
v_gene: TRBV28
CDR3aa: CASRESNQPQHF
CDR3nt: TGTGCCAGCAGGGAGTCCAATCAGCCCCAGCATTTT

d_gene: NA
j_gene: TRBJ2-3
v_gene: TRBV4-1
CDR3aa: CASSQDRTDTQYF
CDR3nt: TGCGCCAGCAGCCAAGACAGGACAGATACGCAGTATTTT

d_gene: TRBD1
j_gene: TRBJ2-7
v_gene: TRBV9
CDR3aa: CASSYRGDFYEQYF
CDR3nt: TGTGCCAGCAGCTACAGGGGAGATTTCTACGAGCAGTACTTC

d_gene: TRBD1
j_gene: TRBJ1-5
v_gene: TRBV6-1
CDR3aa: CASSLDRSFNQPQHF
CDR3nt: TGTGCCAGCAGTTTGGACAGGAGCTTCAATCAGCCCCAGCATTTT

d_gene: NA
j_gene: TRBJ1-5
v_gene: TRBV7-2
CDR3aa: CASSLAEGPQHF
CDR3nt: TGTGCCAGCAGCTTAGCAGAGGGGCCCCAGCATTTT

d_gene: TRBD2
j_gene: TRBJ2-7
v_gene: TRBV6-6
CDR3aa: CASSLTSGVTYEQYF
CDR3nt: TGTGCCAGCAGCCTGACTAGCGGGGTAACCTACGAGCAGTACTTC

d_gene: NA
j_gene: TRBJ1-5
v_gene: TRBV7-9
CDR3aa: CASSPGYREDQPQHF
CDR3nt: TGTGCCAGCAGCCCGGGGTATAGGGAGGATCAGCCCCAGCATTTT

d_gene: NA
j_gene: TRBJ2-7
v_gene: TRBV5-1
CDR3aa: CASSHGSSYEQYF
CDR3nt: TGCGCCAGCAGCCACGGGAGCTCCTACGAGCAGTACTTC

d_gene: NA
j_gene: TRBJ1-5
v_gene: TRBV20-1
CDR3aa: CSIRGDQPQHF
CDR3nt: TGCAGCATCAGGGGTGATCAGCCCCAGCATTTT

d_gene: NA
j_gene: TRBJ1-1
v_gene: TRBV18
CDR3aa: CASSQDREAFF
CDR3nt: TGTGCCAGCTCACAGGACAGAGAAGCTTTCTTT

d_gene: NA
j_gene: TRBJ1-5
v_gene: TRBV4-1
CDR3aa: CASSQLTGSNQPQHF
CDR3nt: TGCGCCAGCAGCCAACTCACAGGTAGCAATCAGCCCCAGCATTTT

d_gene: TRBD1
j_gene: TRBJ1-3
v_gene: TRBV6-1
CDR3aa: CATTDRPAGNTIYF
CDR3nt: TGTGCCACCACGGACAGGCCCGCTGGAAACACCATATATTTT

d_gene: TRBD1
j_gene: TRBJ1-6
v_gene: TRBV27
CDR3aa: CASSRTGVGNSPLHF
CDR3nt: TGTGCCAGCAGCCGGACAGGGGTTGGGAATTCACCCCTCCACTTT

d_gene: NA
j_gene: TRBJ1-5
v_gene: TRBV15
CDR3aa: CATSLAIGQTQHF
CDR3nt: TGTGCCACCAGCTTAGCTATCGGACAGACCCAGCATTTT

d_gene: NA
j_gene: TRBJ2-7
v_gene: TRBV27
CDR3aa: CASSSGGPNFSYEQYF
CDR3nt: TGTGCCAGCAGTTCCGGGGGACCGAATTTCTCCTACGAGCAGTACTTC

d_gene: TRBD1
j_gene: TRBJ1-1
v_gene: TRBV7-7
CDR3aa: CASSWRDSMNTEAFF
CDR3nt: TGTGCTAGCAGCTGGAGGGACAGCATGAACACTGAAGCTTTCTTT

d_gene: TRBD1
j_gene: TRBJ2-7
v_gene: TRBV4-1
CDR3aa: CASSQSPGTVYEQYF
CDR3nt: TGCGCCAGCAGCCAGAGCCCCGGGACAGTCTACGAGCAGTACTTC

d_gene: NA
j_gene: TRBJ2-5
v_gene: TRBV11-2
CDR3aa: CASSPDRGLTFQETQYF
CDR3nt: TGTGCCAGCAGCCCGGACCGCGGGCTGACTTTCCAAGAGACCCAGTACTTC